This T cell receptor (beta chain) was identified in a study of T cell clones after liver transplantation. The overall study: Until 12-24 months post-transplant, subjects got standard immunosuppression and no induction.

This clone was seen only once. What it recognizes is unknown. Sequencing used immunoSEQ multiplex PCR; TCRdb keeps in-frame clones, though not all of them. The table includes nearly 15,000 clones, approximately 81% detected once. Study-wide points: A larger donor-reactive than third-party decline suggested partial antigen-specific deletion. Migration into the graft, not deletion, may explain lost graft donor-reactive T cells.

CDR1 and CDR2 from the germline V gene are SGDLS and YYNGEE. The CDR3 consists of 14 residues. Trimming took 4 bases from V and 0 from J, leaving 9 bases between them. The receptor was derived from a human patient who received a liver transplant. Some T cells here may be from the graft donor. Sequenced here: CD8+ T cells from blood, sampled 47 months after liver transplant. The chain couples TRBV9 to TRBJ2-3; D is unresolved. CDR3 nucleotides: TGTGCCAGCAGCCCACCCCAGAGCACAGATACGCAGTATTTT. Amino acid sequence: CASSPPQSTDTQYF.